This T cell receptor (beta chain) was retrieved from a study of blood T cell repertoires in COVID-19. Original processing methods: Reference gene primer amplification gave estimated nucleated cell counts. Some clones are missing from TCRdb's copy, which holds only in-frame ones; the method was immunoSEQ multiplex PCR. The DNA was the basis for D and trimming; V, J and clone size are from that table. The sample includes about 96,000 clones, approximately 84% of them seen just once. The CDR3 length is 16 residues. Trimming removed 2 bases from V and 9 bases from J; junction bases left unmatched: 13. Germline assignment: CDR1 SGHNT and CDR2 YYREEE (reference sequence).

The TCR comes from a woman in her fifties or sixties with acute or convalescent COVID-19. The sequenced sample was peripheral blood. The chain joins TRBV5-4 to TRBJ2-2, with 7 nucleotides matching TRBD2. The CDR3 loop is CASSFGGGGSTRELFF. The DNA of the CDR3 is TGTGCCAGCAGCTTTGGGGGGGGAGGTAGTACCCGGGAGCTGTTTTTT.